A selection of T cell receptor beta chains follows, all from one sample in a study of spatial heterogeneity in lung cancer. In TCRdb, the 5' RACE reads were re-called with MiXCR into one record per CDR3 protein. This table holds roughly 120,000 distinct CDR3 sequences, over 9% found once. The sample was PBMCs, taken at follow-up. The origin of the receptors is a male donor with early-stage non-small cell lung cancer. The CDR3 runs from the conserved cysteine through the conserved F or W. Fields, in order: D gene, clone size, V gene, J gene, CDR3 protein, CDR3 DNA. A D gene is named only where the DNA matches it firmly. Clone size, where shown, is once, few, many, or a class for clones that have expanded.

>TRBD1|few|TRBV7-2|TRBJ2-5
CASSLSGQGSETQYF
TGTGCCAGCAGCTTATCTGGACAGGGGTCAGAGACCCAGTACTTC
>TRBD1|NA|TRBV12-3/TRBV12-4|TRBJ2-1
CASRTGGRHNEQFF
TGTGCCAGCAGAACAGGGGGCCGACACAATGAGCAGTTCTTC
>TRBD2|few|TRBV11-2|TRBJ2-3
CASSLDSGGKGTDTQYF
TGTGCCAGCAGCTTAGACTCCGGGGGGAAAGGCACAGATACGCAGTATTTT
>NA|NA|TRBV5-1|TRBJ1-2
CASSLETSYGYTF
TGCGCCAGCAGCTTGGAGACATCCTATGGCTACACCTTC
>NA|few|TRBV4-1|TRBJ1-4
CASSPPGRTNEKLFF
TGCGCCAGCAGCCCTCCGGGACGGACTAATGAAAAACTGTTTTTT
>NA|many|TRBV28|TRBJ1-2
CASSPMTDLLGYGYTF
TGTGCCAGCAGCCCGATGACCGACCTTTTAGGGTATGGCTACACCTTC
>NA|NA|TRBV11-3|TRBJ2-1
CASSLVDEQFF
TGTGCCAGCAGCCTGGTCGATGAGCAGTTCTTC
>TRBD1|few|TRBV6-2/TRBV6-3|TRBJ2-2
CASRMGQANTGELFF
TGTGCCAGCAGGATGGGACAGGCTAACACCGGGGAGCTGTTTTTT
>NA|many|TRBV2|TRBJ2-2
CASSAEGRSGELFF
TGTGCCAGCAGTGCGGAGGGGAGGTCCGGGGAGCTGTTTTTT
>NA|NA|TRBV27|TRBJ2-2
CASSSTGPGELFF
TGTGCCAGCAGCTCCACAGGGCCCGGGGAGCTGTTTTTT
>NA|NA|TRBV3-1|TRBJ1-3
CASSQDLRGSGNTIYF
TGTGCCAGCAGCCAAGATCTGAGGGGCTCTGGAAACACCATATATTTT
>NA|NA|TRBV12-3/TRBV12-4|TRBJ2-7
CASSFGRGQYF
TGTGCCAGCAGTTTCGGACGGGGGCAGTACTTC
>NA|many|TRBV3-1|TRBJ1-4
CASSQGVRTNEKLFF
TGTGCCAGCAGCCAAGGAGTGAGAACTAATGAAAAACTGTTTTTT
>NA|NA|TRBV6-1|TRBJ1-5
CASSEALSGQPQHF
TGTGCCAGCAGTGAAGCCCTCTCGGGTCAGCCCCAGCATTTT
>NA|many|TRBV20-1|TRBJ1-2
CSALGHGYTF
TGCAGTGCATTGGGTCATGGCTACACCTTC
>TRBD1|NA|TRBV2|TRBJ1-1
CASGQGPIGGTEAFF
TGTGCCAGCGGACAGGGCCCTATCGGGGGCACTGAAGCTTTCTTT
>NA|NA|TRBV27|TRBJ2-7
CASSYTGSLGAYEQYF
TGTGCCAGCAGTTACACCGGGAGCCTCGGGGCCTACGAGCAGTACTTC
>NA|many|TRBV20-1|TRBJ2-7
CSLTGQFPPYEQYF
TGCAGTCTAACTGGACAGTTTCCCCCCTACGAGCAGTACTTC
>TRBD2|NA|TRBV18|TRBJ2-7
CASSYPGLAGLKSPYEQYF
TGTGCCAGCTCATATCCGGGACTAGCGGGGCTGAAATCTCCCTACGAGCAGTACTTC
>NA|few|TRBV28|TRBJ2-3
CVSRLGIMVDTQYF
TGTGTCAGCAGGTTGGGGATTATGGTGGATACGCAGTATTTT
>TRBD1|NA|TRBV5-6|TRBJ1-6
CASREQGLNSPLHF
TGTGCCAGCAGGGAACAGGGGCTTAATTCACCCCTCCACTTT
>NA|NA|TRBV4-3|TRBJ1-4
CASSKGGEVQEKLFF
TGCGCCAGCAGCAAAGGGGGTGAAGTCCAGGAAAAACTGTTTTTT
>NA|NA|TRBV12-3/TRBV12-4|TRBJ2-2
CASSLDGSNTGELFF
TGTGCCAGCAGTTTAGACGGCTCGAACACCGGGGAGCTGTTTTTT
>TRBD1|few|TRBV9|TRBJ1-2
CASSVVGTGGGYTF
TGTGCCAGCAGCGTAGTTGGGACAGGCGGCGGCTACACCTTC
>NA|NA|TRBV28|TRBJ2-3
CASRLRGGGDTQYF
TGTGCCAGCAGGCTCCGGGGCGGCGGGGATACGCAGTATTTT
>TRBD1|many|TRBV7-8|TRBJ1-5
CASSFSGQANQPQHF
TGTGCCAGCAGCTTCTCCGGACAGGCCAATCAGCCCCAGCATTTT
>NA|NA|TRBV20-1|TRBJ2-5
CSAARNPGQETQYF
TGCAGTGCCGCTAGAAATCCTGGGCAAGAGACCCAGTACTTC
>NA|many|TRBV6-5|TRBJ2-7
CASSYSPYEQYF
TGTGCCAGCAGTTACTCCCCCTACGAGCAGTACTTC
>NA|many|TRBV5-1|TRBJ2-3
CASSLGLDTQYF
TGCGCCAGCAGCTTGGGGCTGGATACGCAGTATTTT
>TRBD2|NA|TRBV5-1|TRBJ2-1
CASSLGFLAGNNEQFF
TGCGCCAGCAGCTTGGGGTTCCTAGCGGGGAACAATGAGCAGTTCTTC
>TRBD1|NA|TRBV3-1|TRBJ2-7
CASSLWDSGYEQYF
TGTGCCAGCAGCCTGTGGGACAGTGGCTACGAGCAGTACTTC
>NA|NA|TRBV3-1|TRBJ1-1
CASSQVRGETEAFF
TGTGCCAGCAGCCAAGTTCGGGGGGAGACTGAAGCTTTCTTT
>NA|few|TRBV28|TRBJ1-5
CASRSAGLGDQPQHF
TGTGCCAGCAGGTCTGCAGGGTTAGGGGATCAGCCCCAGCATTTT
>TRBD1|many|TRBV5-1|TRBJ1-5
CASSLEAGGGQPQHF
TGCGCCAGCAGCTTGGAGGCAGGGGGCGGACAGCCCCAGCATTTT
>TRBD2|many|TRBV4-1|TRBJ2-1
CASMPRSTSGGWNEQFF
TGCGCCAGCATGCCAAGATCTACTAGCGGGGGGTGGAATGAGCAGTTCTTC
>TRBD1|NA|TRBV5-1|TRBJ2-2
CASRLGQTTGELFF
TGCGCCAGCAGATTGGGACAGACGACCGGGGAGCTGTTTTTT
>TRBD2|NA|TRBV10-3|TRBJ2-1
CAISSTSGGMSSYNEQFF
TGTGCCATCAGCTCGACTAGCGGGGGCATGAGCTCCTACAATGAGCAGTTCTTC
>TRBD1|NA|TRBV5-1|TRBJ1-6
CASSPVQRGQGSPLHF
TGCGCCAGCAGCCCGGTTCAAAGGGGGCAAGGATCACCCCTCCACTTT
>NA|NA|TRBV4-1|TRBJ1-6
CASSQEFVASSPLHF
TGCGCCAGCAGCCAAGAATTTGTGGCCTCTTCACCCCTCCACTTT
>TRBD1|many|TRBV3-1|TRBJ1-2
CASSRNRPGTGYYGYTF
TGTGCCAGCAGCCGCAATCGTCCCGGGACAGGGTACTATGGCTACACCTTC
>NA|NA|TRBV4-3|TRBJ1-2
CASSQVGNHGYTF
TGCGCCAGCAGCCAAGTGGGGAACCATGGCTACACCTTC
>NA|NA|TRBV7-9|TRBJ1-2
CASSLGGRDGYTF
TGTGCCAGCAGCTTAGGGGGGCGAGACGGCTACACCTTC
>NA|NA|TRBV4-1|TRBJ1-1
CASSQSDRKNTEAFF
TGCGCCAGCAGCCAATCAGACAGGAAGAACACTGAAGCTTTCTTT
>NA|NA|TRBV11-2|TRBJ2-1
CASSKGGRVEFDEQFF
TGTGCCAGCAGCAAGGGGGGCAGGGTTGAATTCGATGAGCAGTTCTTC
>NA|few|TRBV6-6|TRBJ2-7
CASSYSPRDSYEQYF
TGTGCCAGCAGTTACTCGCCAAGGGACTCCTACGAGCAGTACTTC
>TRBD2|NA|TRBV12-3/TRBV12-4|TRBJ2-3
CASSDPGLATDTQYF
TGTGCCAGCAGCGACCCGGGACTAGCAACCGATACGCAGTATTTT
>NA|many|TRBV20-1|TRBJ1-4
CSASLGINEKLFF
TGCAGTGCCAGCTTGGGGATTAATGAAAAACTGTTTTTT
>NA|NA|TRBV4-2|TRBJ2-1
CASSHPSEGPFLSSYTEQFF
TGTGCCAGCAGCCACCCTTCGGAGGGCCCCTTTTTAAGCTCCTACACTGAGCAGTTCTTC
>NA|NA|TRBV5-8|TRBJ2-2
CASSLFVAGTGELFF
TGTGCCAGCAGCTTGTTTGTGGCCGGGACCGGGGAGCTGTTTTTT
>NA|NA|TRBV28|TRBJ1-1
CASSLRTSEAFF
TGTGCCAGCAGTTTAAGGACGAGCGAAGCTTTCTTT
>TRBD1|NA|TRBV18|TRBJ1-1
CASSPPGQANTEAFF
TGTGCCAGCTCACCTCCGGGACAGGCGAACACTGAAGCTTTCTTT